This is a list of T cell receptor beta chains from one sample in a study of CD8 T cells in Susac syndrome. MiXCR, applied by TCRdb to the immunoSEQ multiplex PCR reads, yields one record per CDR3 protein. The sample records 250,000 to 300,000 distinct CDR3 sequences, approximately 85% being singletons. The specimen was CD8+ T cells from PBMCs. These TCRs come from a human donor with multiple sclerosis. The CDR3 runs from the conserved cysteine through the conserved F or W. D genes are given only for firm matches. Where a row states a size, it is once, few, many or the class of an expanded clone; other rows omit it.

V: TRBV28
J: TRBJ2-3
D: TRBD2
size: NA
CDR3: CASSPPWEAGGDTQYF
DNA: TGTGCCAGCAGCCCTCCCTGGGAAGCGGGAGGGGATACGCAGTATTTT

V: TRBV18
J: TRBJ1-1
D: TRBD1
size: NA
CDR3: CASSPPIRGQNTEAFF
DNA: TGTGCCAGCTCACCACCAATAAGGGGGCAAAACACTGAAGCTTTCTTT

V: TRBV4-1
J: TRBJ1-1
D: NA
size: NA
CDR3: CASSQDHRDEAFF
DNA: TGCGCCAGCAGCCAAGATCACAGGGATGAAGCTTTCTTT

V: TRBV27
J: TRBJ2-1
D: NA
size: NA
CDR3: CASSLRQASNEQFF
DNA: TGTGCCAGCAGTCTAAGACAGGCTTCGAATGAGCAGTTCTTC

V: TRBV27
J: TRBJ2-2
D: NA
size: NA
CDR3: CASSFHGTGELFF
DNA: TGTGCCAGCAGTTTTCACGGCACCGGGGAGCTGTTTTTT

V: TRBV6-5
J: TRBJ2-1
D: NA
size: once
CDR3: CASSYVAASSYNEQFF
DNA: TGTGCCAGCAGTTACGTCGCGGCTAGCTCCTACAATGAGCAGTTCTTC

V: TRBV13
J: TRBJ2-7
D: NA
size: once
CDR3: CASSRTCEQYF
DNA: TGTGCCAGCAGCCGCACCTGCGAGCAGTACTTC

V: TRBV5-6
J: TRBJ2-2
D: TRBD2
size: NA
CDR3: CASSGLSGSNPGELFF
DNA: TGTGCCAGCAGCGGCCTTAGCGGGAGTAACCCCGGGGAGCTGTTTTTT

V: TRBV29-1
J: TRBJ2-1
D: NA
size: NA
CDR3: CSVARLSLYNEQFF
DNA: TGCAGCGTTGCTCGACTCTCGCTCTACAATGAGCAGTTCTTC

V: TRBV7-6
J: TRBJ2-1
D: TRBD2
size: NA
CDR3: CASSLDTGLAYNEQFF
DNA: TGTGCCAGCAGCTTGGATACGGGACTAGCTTACAATGAGCAGTTCTTC

V: TRBV29-1
J: TRBJ2-1
D: NA
size: NA
CDR3: CSVITGTYNEQFF
DNA: TGCAGCGTCATCACGGGGACCTACAATGAGCAGTTCTTC

V: TRBV19
J: TRBJ1-5
D: TRBD1
size: NA
CDR3: CASGTGRQPQHF
DNA: TGTGCCAGTGGGACAGGGAGGCAGCCCCAGCATTTT

V: TRBV20-1
J: TRBJ2-3
D: TRBD2
size: NA
CDR3: CSARDWGLAGLDTQYF
DNA: TGCAGTGCTAGAGATTGGGGACTAGCGGGATTAGATACGCAGTATTTT

V: TRBV3-1
J: TRBJ2-1
D: NA
size: NA
CDR3: CASSQEETRPYNEQFF
DNA: TGTGCCAGCAGCCAAGAAGAAACTAGGCCTTACAATGAGCAGTTCTTC

V: TRBV5-4
J: TRBJ2-7
D: TRBD2
size: once
CDR3: CASSRGLASEQYF
DNA: TGTGCCAGCAGCCGTGGACTAGCATCCGAGCAGTACTTC

V: TRBV7-9
J: TRBJ2-1
D: NA
size: NA
CDR3: CASSLASGGVDNEQFF
DNA: TGTGCCAGCAGCTTAGCGTCTGGCGGGGTCGACAATGAGCAGTTCTTC

V: TRBV12-3/TRBV12-4
J: TRBJ2-1
D: TRBD1
size: NA
CDR3: CASSLRTGVNEQFF
DNA: TGTGCCAGCAGTTTAAGGACAGGGGTCAATGAGCAGTTCTTC

V: TRBV7-9
J: TRBJ1-1
D: TRBD1
size: NA
CDR3: CASTEQGITEAFF
DNA: TGTGCCAGCACCGAACAGGGGATAACTGAAGCTTTCTTT

V: TRBV11-2
J: TRBJ2-1
D: TRBD2
size: once
CDR3: CASSLVKREEFF
DNA: TGTGCCAGCAGCTTGGTCAAGCGGGAGGAGTTCTTC

V: TRBV9
J: TRBJ1-5
D: NA
size: NA
CDR3: CASSGQGNQPQHF
DNA: TGTGCCAGCAGCGGCCAGGGTAATCAGCCCCAGCATTTT

V: TRBV28
J: TRBJ1-5
D: NA
size: NA
CDR3: CASSLFASLDNSNQPQHF
DNA: TGTGCCAGCAGTTTATTTGCCTCACTGGATAATAGCAATCAGCCCCAGCATTTT

V: TRBV30
J: TRBJ1-2
D: TRBD1
size: NA
CDR3: CAWTLGQRSYGYTF
DNA: TGTGCCTGGACCCTGGGACAGAGATCTTATGGCTACACCTTC

V: TRBV25-1
J: TRBJ2-7
D: NA
size: NA
CDR3: CASRGRGAGDYEQYF
DNA: TGTGCCAGCAGGGGAAGGGGGGCAGGAGACTACGAGCAGTACTTC

V: TRBV4-2
J: TRBJ2-1
D: NA
size: NA
CDR3: CASSVRYNEQFF
DNA: TGTGCCAGCAGCGTACGGTACAATGAGCAGTTCTTC

V: TRBV2
J: TRBJ2-1
D: NA
size: NA
CDR3: CASSVLAYNEQFF
DNA: TGTGCCAGCAGTGTACTAGCCTACAATGAGCAGTTCTTC

V: TRBV13
J: TRBJ2-1
D: NA
size: NA
CDR3: CASSPQTSEQFF
DNA: TGTGCCAGCAGCCCTCAGACGAGTGAGCAGTTCTTC

V: TRBV9
J: TRBJ2-1
D: NA
size: NA
CDR3: CASSDGFEQFF
DNA: TGTGCCAGCAGCGACGGCTTTGAGCAGTTCTTC

V: TRBV12-3/TRBV12-4
J: TRBJ2-3
D: NA
size: NA
CDR3: CASSLGRARSTDTQYF
DNA: TGTGCCAGCAGTTTAGGACGGGCCAGATCCACAGATACGCAGTATTTT

V: TRBV7-9
J: TRBJ1-1
D: NA
size: NA
CDR3: CASSLVYDDTEAFF
DNA: TGTGCCAGCAGCTTAGTATACGATGACACTGAAGCTTTCTTT

V: TRBV10-3
J: TRBJ2-1
D: NA
size: NA
CDR3: CATRRLSYNEQFF
DNA: TGTGCCACCCGACGCCTCTCCTACAATGAGCAGTTCTTC

V: TRBV5-4
J: TRBJ2-4
D: TRBD2
size: NA
CDR3: CASSLGDGGGIAKNIQYF
DNA: TGTGCCAGCAGCTTGGGTGACGGGGGGGGAATAGCCAAAAACATTCAGTACTTC

V: TRBV25-1
J: TRBJ1-3
D: NA
size: once
CDR3: CASSEVGNTIYF
DNA: TGTGCCAGCAGTGAAGTAGGAAACACCATATATTTT

V: TRBV18
J: TRBJ1-2
D: NA
size: NA
CDR3: CASSPRPLLKPYGYTF
DNA: TGTGCCAGCTCACCACGGCCACTTCTTAAGCCCTATGGCTACACCTTC

V: TRBV4-1
J: TRBJ1-5
D: NA
size: NA
CDR3: CASSQEARGVDPQHF
DNA: TGCGCCAGCAGCCAAGAGGCCAGGGGAGTGGATCCCCAGCATTTT

V: TRBV27
J: TRBJ2-1
D: NA
size: NA
CDR3: CASYVVAQGALKEFF
DNA: NA

V: TRBV5-4
J: TRBJ2-7
D: TRBD1
size: NA
CDR3: CASSLTGAPHYEQYF
DNA: TGTGCCAGCAGCTTAACAGGGGCCCCACACTACGAGCAGTACTTC

V: TRBV29-1
J: TRBJ2-1
D: NA
size: NA
CDR3: CSVASANEQFF
DNA: TGCAGCGTCGCTAGCGCCAATGAGCAGTTCTTC

V: TRBV20-1
J: TRBJ1-2
D: NA
size: NA
CDR3: CSARDPTIHDIPLGYTF
DNA: TGCAGTGCTAGAGATCCGACTATCCACGACATTCCCTTGGGCTACACCTTC

V: TRBV5-5
J: TRBJ2-1
D: NA
size: NA
CDR3: CASSLGGNFYNEQFF
DNA: TGTGCCAGCAGCTTGGGAGGGAATTTCTACAATGAGCAGTTCTTC

V: TRBV20-1
J: TRBJ2-1
D: TRBD2
size: NA
CDR3: CSARTSGRVYNEQFF
DNA: TGCAGTGCTAGGACTAGCGGGAGAGTTTACAATGAGCAGTTCTTC

V: TRBV15
J: TRBJ2-2
D: NA
size: NA
CDR3: CATREGSDTGELFF
DNA: TGTGCCACCAGGGAAGGTTCGGACACCGGGGAGCTGTTTTTT

V: TRBV6-1
J: TRBJ1-1
D: NA
size: NA
CDR3: CASSENRGGLVRNTEAFF
DNA: TGTGCCAGCAGTGAGAACAGAGGGGGGTTGGTTAGGAACACTGAAGCTTTCTTT

V: TRBV5-1
J: TRBJ1-4
D: NA
size: NA
CDR3: CASSLEGRRNEKLFF
DNA: TGCGCCAGCAGCTTGGAGGGCAGGCGTAATGAAAAACTGTTTTTT

V: TRBV2
J: TRBJ2-1
D: NA
size: NA
CDR3: CASSTREQFF
DNA: TGTGCCAGCAGTACCCGGGAGCAGTTCTTC

V: TRBV7-9
J: TRBJ1-4
D: NA
size: NA
CDR3: CASSHNLEGVANEKLFF
DNA: TGTGCCAGCAGCCACAACCTTGAGGGGGTTGCTAATGAAAAACTGTTTTTT

V: TRBV27
J: TRBJ2-5
D: TRBD2
size: NA
CDR3: CASSPRTSQLETQYF
DNA: TGTGCCAGCAGTCCTAGGACTAGTCAATTGGAGACCCAGTACTTC

V: TRBV7-9
J: TRBJ1-6
D: NA
size: NA
CDR3: CASSLARGTDSPLHF
DNA: TGTGCCAGCAGCTTAGCTCGGGGTACGGATTCACCCCTCCACTTT

V: TRBV7-9
J: TRBJ2-2
D: NA
size: NA
CDR3: CASSLESSTSTNTGELFF
DNA: TGTGCCAGCAGCTTAGAGTCTAGTACTAGCACGAACACCGGGGAGCTGTTTTTT

V: TRBV10-3
J: TRBJ2-3
D: NA
size: NA
CDR3: CAISGTSLRRGDTQYF
DNA: TGTGCCATCAGTGGGACTTCCTTGCGACGGGGGGATACGCAGTATTTT

V: TRBV30
J: TRBJ1-2
D: NA
size: NA
CDR3: CAWAPFGRDGYTF
DNA: TGTGCCTGGGCCCCTTTCGGGCGGGATGGCTACACCTTC

V: TRBV28
J: TRBJ2-7
D: TRBD1
size: few
CDR3: CASSLPGQGPYGEQYF
DNA: TGTGCCAGCAGTTTACCTGGACAGGGCCCGTACGGCGAGCAGTACTTC

V: TRBV7-9
J: TRBJ2-3
D: NA
size: NA
CDR3: CASSLVGEGTDTQYF
DNA: TGTGCCAGCAGCTTGGTGGGAGAGGGTACAGATACGCAGTATTTT

V: TRBV28
J: TRBJ2-7
D: NA
size: NA
CDR3: CASSTDPGPYEQYF
DNA: TGTGCCAGCAGTACGGACCCGGGACCCTACGAGCAGTACTTC

V: TRBV10-3
J: TRBJ2-2
D: NA
size: NA
CDR3: CAITDTGELFF
DNA: TGTGCCATCACAGACACCGGGGAGCTGTTTTTT

V: TRBV9
J: TRBJ2-2
D: NA
size: NA
CDR3: CATHRDTGELFF
DNA: TGTGCCACCCACAGGGACACCGGGGAGCTGTTTTTT